The next 9 T cell receptor beta chains were all read from a single sample in a study of T-cell reconstitution after alpha-beta-depleted transplantation in children. Unique molecular identifiers were built into the TCRbeta library. TCRdb used MiXCR to reprocess the PCR reads, holding one entry per CDR3 protein. The table includes over 3,000 distinct CDR3 sequences, approximately 9.1% detected once. This specimen was PBMCs, mostly from graft donor cells, taken 180 days after TCRalphabeta/CD19-depleted stem cell transplant. These receptors originate from a male patient between 2 and 15 years old who had a stem cell transplant for acute lymphoblastic leukemia, so the T cells may come from the graft donor.

The table lists this clonotype with many counts. This chain uses TRBV3-1 with TRBJ2-3; maybe TRBD2 (6 bases). This CDR3 spans 15 amino acids. Germline lookup yields CDR1 LGHDT and CDR2 YNNKEL (reference sequence). V dropped 2 bases and J dropped 1 base, with 10 bases sitting between them. The CDR3 bases are TGTGCCAGCAGCCAATGGGCTAGCGGCACAGATACGCAGTATTTT. Translation: CASSQWASGTDTQYF.

This clonotype was detected many times. V is TRBV6-5 and J is TRBJ2-5; TRBD2 agrees at 11 bases. Trimming at V came to 6 bases and at J to 3 bases, leaving 3 bases not matched to a gene. The CDR3 has 14 amino acids. Germline CDR1 and CDR2: MNHEY and SVGAGI. The CDR3 is CASRRGLAEETQYF. Here the CDR3 DNA reads TGTGCCAGCAGGAGGGGACTAGCGGAAGAGACCCAGTACTTC.

This clonotype came up many times. CDR3 in amino acids: CASRQGVQILSSGNTIYF. The CDR3 coding sequence is TGTGCCAGCAGGCAAGGTGTCCAAATCCTCAGCTCTGGAAACACCATATATTTT. The chain uses TRBV11-1 and TRBJ1-3; no reliable D call. The CDR3 has 18 residues. Germline values: CDR1 SGHAT, CDR2 FQDESV (reference sequence). The ends were cut back, 6 bases at V and 0 bases at J, with 21 bases in the middle.

The table lists this clonotype with many counts. In nucleotides, the CDR3 is TGTGCCAGCAGTGAATTCTCGGCCTCCTACAGCGAGCAGTACTTC. Protein sequence: CASSEFSASYSEQYF. The chain uses TRBV25-1 and TRBJ2-7; D gene ambiguous. Germline V gives CDR1 MGHDK, CDR2 SYGVNS. Trimming pared 1 base from V and 6 bases from J, leaving 16 bases between. This CDR3 contains 15 residues.

This clonotype was observed at least ten times. The chain has TRBV5-6 and TRBJ1-5, with 10 bases matching TRBD1. The CDR3 totals 15 residues. Germline V lookup: CDR1 SGHDT, CDR2 YYEEEE. The ends lost 0 bases at V and 6 bases at J; junction bases unmatched: 3. CDR3 nucleotide sequence: TGTGCCAGCAGCTTGGCGGGACAGGGGAGTCAGCCCCAGCATTTT. Translation gives CASSLAGQGSQPQHF.

By sample share, this clonotype is medium-sized. The chain links TRBV12-3 or TRBV12-4 to TRBJ2-7; D is perhaps TRBD2 (6 bases). V gave up 2 bases and J gave up 2 bases, with 13 bases separating them. The CDR3 sequence is 15 residues long. CDR3 loop: CASSLRAGRTYEQYF. The CDR3 DNA follows: TGTGCCAGCAGTTTACGGGCGGGAAGGACCTACGAGCAGTACTTC.

This clonotype was observed at least ten times. V usage is TRBV3-1 and J usage is TRBJ1-2, with D possibly matching TRBD1 (5 bases). This CDR3 is built from 16 residues. The germline V and J ends were trimmed by 0 bases and 1 base, with 12 bases remaining between them. Germline V gene sequence: CDR1 LGHDT, CDR2 YNNKEL (reference sequence). The CDR3 nucleotides are TGTGCCAGCAGCCAAGAGAAAACAGGATATAACTATGGCTACACCTTC. Amino acid sequence: CASSQEKTGYNYGYTF.

This clonotype was counted ten times or more. This chain joins TRBV5-1 and TRBJ1-5; D may be TRBD1 (5 bases). Germline V gene data show CDR1 as SGHRS and CDR2 as YFSETQ. The CDR3 runs 15 residues. Trimming shortened V by 5 bases and J by 5 bases, and 17 bases separated the two germline ends. CDR3 protein: CASSSRWGGDQPQHF. CDR3 DNA: TGCGCCAGCAGTTCACGGTGGGGCGGGGATCAGCCCCAGCATTTT.

The rearrangement uses TRBV20-1 and TRBJ1-3; D is unresolved. Germline V gives CDR1 DFQATT, CDR2 SNEGSKA (reference sequence). This CDR3 comprises 15 residues. CDR3: CCGQAPGSSGNTIYF. Here the CDR3 DNA reads TGCTGTGGGCAGGCGCCGGGCTCCTCTGGAAACACCATATATTTT.